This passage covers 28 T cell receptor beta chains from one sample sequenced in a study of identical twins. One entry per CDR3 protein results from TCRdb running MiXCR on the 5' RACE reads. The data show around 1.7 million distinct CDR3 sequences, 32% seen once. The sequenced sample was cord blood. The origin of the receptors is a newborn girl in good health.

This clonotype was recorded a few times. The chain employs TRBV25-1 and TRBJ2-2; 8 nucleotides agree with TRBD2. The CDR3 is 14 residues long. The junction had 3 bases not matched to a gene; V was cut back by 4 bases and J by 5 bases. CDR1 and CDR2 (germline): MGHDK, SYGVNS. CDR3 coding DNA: TGTGCCAGCAGTGCGGCGGGGGGAACCGGGGAGCTGTTTTTT. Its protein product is CASSAAGGTGELFF.

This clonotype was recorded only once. This CDR3 is CAWRVTGADTQYF. DNA of the CDR3: TGTGCCTGGAGGGTAACAGGGGCAGATACGCAGTATTTT. The genes are TRBV30 and TRBJ2-3; TRBD1 matches at 7 bases. Germline assignment: CDR1 GTSNPN and CDR2 SVGIG (reference sequence). V shed 3 bases, J shed 4 bases, and the junction held 4 bases outside the gene matches. The CDR3 contains 13 residues.

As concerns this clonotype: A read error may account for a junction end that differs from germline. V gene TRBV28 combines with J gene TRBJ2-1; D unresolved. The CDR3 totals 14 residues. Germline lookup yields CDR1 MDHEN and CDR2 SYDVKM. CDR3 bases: TGTGCCAGCAGTTTATACTGGACCCACAATGAGCGGTTCTTC. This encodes CASSLYWTHNERFF.

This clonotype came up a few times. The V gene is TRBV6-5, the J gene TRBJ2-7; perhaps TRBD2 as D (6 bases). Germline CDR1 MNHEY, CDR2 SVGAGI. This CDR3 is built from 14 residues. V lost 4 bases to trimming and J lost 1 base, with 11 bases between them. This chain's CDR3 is CASSWGRRSYEQYF. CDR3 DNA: TGTGCCAGCAGTTGGGGGAGGCGGTCCTACGAGCAGTACTTC.

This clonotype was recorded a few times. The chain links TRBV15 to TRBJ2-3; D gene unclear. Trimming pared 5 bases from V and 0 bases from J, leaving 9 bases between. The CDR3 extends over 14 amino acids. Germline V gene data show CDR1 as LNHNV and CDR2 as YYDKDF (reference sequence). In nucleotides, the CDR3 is TGTGCCACCAGCCGTCTAGTCAGCACAGATACGCAGTATTTT. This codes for CATSRLVSTDTQYF.

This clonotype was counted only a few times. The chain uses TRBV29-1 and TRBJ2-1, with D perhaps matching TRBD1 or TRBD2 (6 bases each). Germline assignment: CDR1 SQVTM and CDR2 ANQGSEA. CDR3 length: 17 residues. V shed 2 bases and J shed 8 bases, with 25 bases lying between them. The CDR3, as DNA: TGCAGCGTTGAAACGGTTGTATGGGGGGCCCCTAACGATGAGCAGTTCTTC. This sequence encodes CSVETVVWGAPNDEQFF.

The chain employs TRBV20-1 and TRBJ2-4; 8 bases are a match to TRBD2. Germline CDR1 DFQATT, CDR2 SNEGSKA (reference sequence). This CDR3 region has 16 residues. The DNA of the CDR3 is TGCAGCGCAAGCGGGGGCCCTCCCCTAGCCAAAAACATTCAGTACTTC. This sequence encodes CSASGGPPLAKNIQYF.

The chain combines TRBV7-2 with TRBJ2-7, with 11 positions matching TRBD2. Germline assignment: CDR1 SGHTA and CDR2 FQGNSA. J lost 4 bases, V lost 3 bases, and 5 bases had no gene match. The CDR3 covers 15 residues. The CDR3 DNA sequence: TGTGCCAGCAGCTTCGTAGCGGGAGGGCTGTACGAGCAGTACTTC. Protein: CASSFVAGGLYEQYF. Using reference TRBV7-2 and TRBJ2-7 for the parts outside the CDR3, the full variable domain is GAGVSQSPSNKVTEKGKDVELRCDPISGHTALYWYRQSLGQGLEFLIYFQGNSAPDKSGLPSDRFSAERTGGSVSTLTIQRTQQEDSAVYLCASSFVAGGLYEQYFGPGTRLTVT.

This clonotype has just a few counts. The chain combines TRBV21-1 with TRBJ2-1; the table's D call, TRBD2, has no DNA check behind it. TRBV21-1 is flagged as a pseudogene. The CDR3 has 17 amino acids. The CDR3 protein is CASSKERGLAVHNEQFF. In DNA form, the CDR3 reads TGTGCCAGCAGCAAAGAGAGGGGACTAGCGGTCCACAATGAGCAGTTCTTC.

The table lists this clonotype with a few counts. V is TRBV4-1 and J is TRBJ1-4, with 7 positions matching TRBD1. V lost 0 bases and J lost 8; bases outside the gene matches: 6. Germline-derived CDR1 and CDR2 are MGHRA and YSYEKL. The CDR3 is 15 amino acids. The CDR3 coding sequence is TGCGCCAGCAGCCAAGATCGAACAGGGGTGGAAAAACTGTTTTTT. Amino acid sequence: CASSQDRTGVEKLFF.

This CDR3 is CASSRGGPNYGYTF. CDR3 sequence (DNA): TGCGCCAGCAGTAGGGGGGGCCCTAACTATGGCTACACCTTC. The gene calls are TRBV5-1 and TRBJ1-2, with a possible D match to TRBD1 (6 bases). The CDR3 is 14 residues long. With 5 bases removed from V and 0 bases from J, the gap between germline ends came to 11 bases. Looked up from germline, CDR1 is SGHRS and CDR2 is YFSETQ.

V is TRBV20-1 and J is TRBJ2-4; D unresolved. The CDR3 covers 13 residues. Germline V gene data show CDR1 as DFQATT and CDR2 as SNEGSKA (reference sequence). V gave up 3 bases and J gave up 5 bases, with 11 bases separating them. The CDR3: CSASAAIENIQYF. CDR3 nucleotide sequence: TGCAGTGCTAGTGCGGCAATTGAAAACATTCAGTACTTC.

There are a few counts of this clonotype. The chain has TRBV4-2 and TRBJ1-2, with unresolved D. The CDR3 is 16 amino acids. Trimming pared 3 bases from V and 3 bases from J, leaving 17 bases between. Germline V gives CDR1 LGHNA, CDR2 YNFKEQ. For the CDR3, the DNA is TGTGCCAGCAGCCAGTCAGATCGGACGCCGGACTATGGCTACACCTTC. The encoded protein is CASSQSDRTPDYGYTF.

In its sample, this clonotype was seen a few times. CDR3 DNA: TGCAGTGCTAGTACGCTGGGGAATGAAAAACTGTTTTTT. It translates to CSASTLGNEKLFF. The chain links TRBV20-1 to TRBJ1-4; D call uncertain. V was cut by 3 bases and J by 5 bases, with 10 bases left in between. The CDR3 covers 13 residues. The germline CDR1 and CDR2 sequences are DFQATT and SNEGSKA (reference sequence).

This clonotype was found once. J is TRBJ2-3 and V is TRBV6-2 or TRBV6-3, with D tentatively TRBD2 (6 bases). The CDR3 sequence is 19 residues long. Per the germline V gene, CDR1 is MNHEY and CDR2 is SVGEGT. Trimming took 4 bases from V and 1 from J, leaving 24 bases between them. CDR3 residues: CASSWDGSRDSFRTDTQYF. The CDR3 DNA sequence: TGTGCCAGCAGTTGGGATGGTTCCCGGGACTCCTTTCGCACAGATACGCAGTATTTT.

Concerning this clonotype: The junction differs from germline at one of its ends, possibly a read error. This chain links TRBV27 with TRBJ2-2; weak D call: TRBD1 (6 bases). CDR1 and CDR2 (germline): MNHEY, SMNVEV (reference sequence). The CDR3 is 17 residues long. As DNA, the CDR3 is TGTGCCAGCACCCATCTCAGACAGGCTTCGAATACCGGGGAGCTGTTTTTT. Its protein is CASTHLRQASNTGELFF.

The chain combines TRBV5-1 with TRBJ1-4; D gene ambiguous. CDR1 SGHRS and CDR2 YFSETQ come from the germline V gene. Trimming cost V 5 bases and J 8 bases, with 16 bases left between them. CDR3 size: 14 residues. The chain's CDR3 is CASSPRVESEKLFF. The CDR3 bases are TGCGCCAGCAGTCCGAGGGTTGAGAGCGAAAAACTGTTTTTT.

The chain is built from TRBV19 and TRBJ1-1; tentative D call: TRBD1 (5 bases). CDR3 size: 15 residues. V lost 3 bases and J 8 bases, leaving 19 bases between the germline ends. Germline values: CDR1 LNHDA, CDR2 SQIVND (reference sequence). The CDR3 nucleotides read TGTGCCAGTAGTATTCCGGGACTCGTGAGACCAGAAGCTTTCTTT. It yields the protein CASSIPGLVRPEAFF.

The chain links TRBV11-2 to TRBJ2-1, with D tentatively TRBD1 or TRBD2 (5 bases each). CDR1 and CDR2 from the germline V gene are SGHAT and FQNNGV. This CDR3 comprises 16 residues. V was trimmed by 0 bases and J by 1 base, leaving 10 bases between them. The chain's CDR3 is CASSLDGDGSYNEQFF. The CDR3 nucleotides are TGTGCCAGCAGCTTAGATGGGGACGGATCCTACAATGAGCAGTTCTTC.

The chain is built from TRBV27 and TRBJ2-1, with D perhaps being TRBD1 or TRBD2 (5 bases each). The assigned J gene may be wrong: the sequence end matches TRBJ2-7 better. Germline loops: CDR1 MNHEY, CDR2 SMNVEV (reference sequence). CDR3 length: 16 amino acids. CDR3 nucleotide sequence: TGTGCCAGCAGTTTATATGAGGGACCCCACTACAATGAGCAGTACTTC. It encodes CASSLYEGPHYNEQYF.

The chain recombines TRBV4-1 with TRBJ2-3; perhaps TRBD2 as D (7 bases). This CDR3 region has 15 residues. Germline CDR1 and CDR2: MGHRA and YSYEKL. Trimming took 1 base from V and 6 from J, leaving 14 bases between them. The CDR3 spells CASSQVGGPKDTQYF. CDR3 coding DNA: TGCGCCAGCAGCCAAGTCGGGGGGCCGAAGGATACGCAGTATTTT.

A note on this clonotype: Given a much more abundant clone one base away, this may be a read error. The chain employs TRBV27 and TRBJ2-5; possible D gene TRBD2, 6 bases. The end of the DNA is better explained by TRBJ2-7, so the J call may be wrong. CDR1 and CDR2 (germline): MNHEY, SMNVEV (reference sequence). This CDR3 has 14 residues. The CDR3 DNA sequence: TGTGCCAGCAGTTTCGGGGGTCCGATGTACGAGCAGTACTTC. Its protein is CASSFGGPMYEQYF.

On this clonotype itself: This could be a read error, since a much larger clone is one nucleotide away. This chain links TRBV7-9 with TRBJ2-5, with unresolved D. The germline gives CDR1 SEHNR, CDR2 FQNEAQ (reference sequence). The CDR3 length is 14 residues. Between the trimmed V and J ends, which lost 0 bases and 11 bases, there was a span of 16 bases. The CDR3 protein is CASSLATYPYGQYF. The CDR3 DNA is TGTGCCAGCAGCTTAGCCACCTATCCCTACGGGCAGTACTTC.

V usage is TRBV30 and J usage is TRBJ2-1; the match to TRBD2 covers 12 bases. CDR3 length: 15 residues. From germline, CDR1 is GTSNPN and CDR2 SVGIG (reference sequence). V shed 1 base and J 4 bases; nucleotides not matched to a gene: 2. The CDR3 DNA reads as TGTGCCTGGAGTGGAGGACTAGCGGGGTACAATGAGCAGTTCTTC. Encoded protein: CAWSGGLAGYNEQFF.

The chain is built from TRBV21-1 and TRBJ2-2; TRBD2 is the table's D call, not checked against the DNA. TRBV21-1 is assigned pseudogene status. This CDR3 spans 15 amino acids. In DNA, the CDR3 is TGTGCCAGCAGCAAGACTAGCGGGAACACCGGGGAGCTGTTTTTT. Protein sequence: CASSKTSGNTGELFF.

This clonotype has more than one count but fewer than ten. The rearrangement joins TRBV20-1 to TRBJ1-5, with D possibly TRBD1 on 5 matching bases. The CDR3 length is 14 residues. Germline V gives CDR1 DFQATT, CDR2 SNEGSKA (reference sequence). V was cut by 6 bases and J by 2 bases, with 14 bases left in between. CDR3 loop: CSASLGVGNQPQHF. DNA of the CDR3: TGCAGTGCCTCGCTGGGGGTCGGCAATCAGCCCCAGCATTTT.

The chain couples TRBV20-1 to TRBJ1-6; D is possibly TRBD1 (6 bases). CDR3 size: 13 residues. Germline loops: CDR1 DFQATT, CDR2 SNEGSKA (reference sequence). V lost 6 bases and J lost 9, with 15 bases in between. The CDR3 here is CSAHWGAGSPLHF. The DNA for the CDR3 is TGCAGTGCCCACTGGGGGGCTGGTTCACCCCTCCACTTT.

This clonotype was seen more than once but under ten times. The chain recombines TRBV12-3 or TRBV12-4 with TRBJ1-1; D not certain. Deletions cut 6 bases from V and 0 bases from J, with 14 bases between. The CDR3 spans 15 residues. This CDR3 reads CASSKGRNMNTEAFF. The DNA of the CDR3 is TGTGCCAGCAGCAAAGGACGGAACATGAACACTGAAGCTTTCTTT.